These T cell receptor beta chains were read from a single sample in a study of Graves' ophthalmopathy and Graves' hyperthyroidism. Via MiXCR, TCRdb re-called the multiplex PCR reads, giving one row per CDR3 protein. This table has more than 550,000 distinct CDR3 sequences, approximately 39% appearing once. The sequencing input was peripheral blood. The receptors shown here come from an adult man with Graves' ophthalmopathy. Both conserved end residues are part of each CDR3. Each record gives: V gene, J gene, D gene, clone size, CDR3 DNA, CDR3 protein. The D gene is left open where the match is weak. Rows give clone size only sometimes, using once, few, many, or a class for an expanded clone.

V gene: TRBV12-3/TRBV12-4
J gene: TRBJ1-3
D gene: NA
clone size: NA
CDR3 DNA: TGTGCCAGCAGTTTATCGAGCAGGGAGAACACCATATATTTT
CDR3 protein: CASSLSSRENTIYF

V gene: TRBV29-1
J gene: TRBJ2-7
D gene: NA
clone size: NA
CDR3 DNA: TGTGCCTGGGTCGCCGGGGGCAGGGTCTACGAGCAGTACTTC
CDR3 protein: CAWVAGGRVYEQYF

V gene: TRBV9
J gene: TRBJ1-2
D gene: NA
clone size: NA
CDR3 DNA: TGTGCCAGCAGCGTAGATTCTGGGGCGAACTATGGCTACACCTTC
CDR3 protein: CASSVDSGANYGYTF

V gene: TRBV2
J gene: TRBJ1-4
D gene: TRBD1
clone size: many
CDR3 DNA: TGTGCCAGCAGTGAAATACGACAGGGGAGCGAAAAACTGTTTTTT
CDR3 protein: CASSEIRQGSEKLFF

V gene: TRBV2
J gene: TRBJ1-1
D gene: NA
clone size: once
CDR3 DNA: TGTACCAGCAGCGCCCTGACAGGCATGAACACTGAAGCTTTCTTT
CDR3 protein: CTSSALTGMNTEAFF

V gene: TRBV5-8
J gene: TRBJ2-7
D gene: NA
clone size: many
CDR3 DNA: TGTGCCAGCAGCTTGGATGGTGTGGGAGCCTACGAGCAGTACTTC
CDR3 protein: CASSLDGVGAYEQYF

V gene: TRBV7-2
J gene: TRBJ2-5
D gene: TRBD1
clone size: many
CDR3 DNA: TGTGCCAGCAGCAAACCAGGGACAGCTCGAGAGACCCAGTACTTC
CDR3 protein: CASSKPGTARETQYF

V gene: TRBV2
J gene: TRBJ2-6
D gene: NA
clone size: NA
CDR3 DNA: TGTGCCAGCACCCGCGGGTCTGGGGCCAACGTCCTGACTTTC
CDR3 protein: CASTRGSGANVLTF

V gene: TRBV6-5
J gene: TRBJ1-1
D gene: NA
clone size: few
CDR3 DNA: TGTGCCAGTGATTTTCCGCCAGGATTGAACACTGAAGCTTTCTTT
CDR3 protein: CASDFPPGLNTEAFF

V gene: TRBV24-1
J gene: TRBJ2-2
D gene: NA
clone size: many
CDR3 DNA: TGTGCCACCAGTGATTTGAACTACCCGAACACCGGGGAGCTGTTTTTT
CDR3 protein: CATSDLNYPNTGELFF

V gene: TRBV29-1
J gene: TRBJ1-1
D gene: NA
clone size: many
CDR3 DNA: TGCAGCGTGGGGGGGGTTAGGTCTGAAGCTTTCTTT
CDR3 protein: CSVGGVRSEAFF

V gene: TRBV7-9
J gene: TRBJ1-4
D gene: TRBD1
clone size: many
CDR3 DNA: TGTGCCAGCAGCCCCGGGACAGGGGGTGAAAAACTGTTTTTT
CDR3 protein: CASSPGTGGEKLFF

V gene: TRBV10-3
J gene: TRBJ2-3
D gene: NA
clone size: NA
CDR3 DNA: TGTGCCATCAGTGAAGATGGAGGCCGAAGGTGGGCAGATACGCAGTATTTT
CDR3 protein: CAISEDGGRRWADTQYF

V gene: TRBV19
J gene: TRBJ2-5
D gene: NA
clone size: few
CDR3 DNA: TGTGCCAGTAGTAGGGCCCTAGGGAGACAAGAGACCCAGTACTTC
CDR3 protein: CASSRALGRQETQYF

V gene: TRBV20-1
J gene: TRBJ2-2
D gene: NA
clone size: few
CDR3 DNA: TGCAGTGCCCGAGTGGGGGCGGGGACGTCCGGGGAGCTGTTTTTT
CDR3 protein: CSARVGAGTSGELFF

V gene: TRBV19
J gene: TRBJ1-4
D gene: TRBD1
clone size: many
CDR3 DNA: TGTGCCAGTAGTATGGACAGGGGCAAACTGTTTTTT
CDR3 protein: CASSMDRGKLFF

V gene: TRBV11-2
J gene: TRBJ2-5
D gene: NA
clone size: NA
CDR3 DNA: TGTGCCAGCAGCTTGATCGACCAAGAGACCCAGTACTTC
CDR3 protein: CASSLIDQETQYF

V gene: TRBV20-1
J gene: TRBJ2-7
D gene: NA
clone size: many
CDR3 DNA: TGCAGTGCTAGTGTGGGGGAAGGTGAGCAGTACTTC
CDR3 protein: CSASVGEGEQYF

V gene: TRBV2
J gene: TRBJ2-6
D gene: TRBD1
clone size: NA
CDR3 DNA: TGTGCCAGCAGTCCACGCCCCGGGACAGGGCCCTCCGGGGCCAACGTCCTGACTTTC
CDR3 protein: CASSPRPGTGPSGANVLTF

V gene: TRBV25-1
J gene: TRBJ2-7
D gene: NA
clone size: NA
CDR3 DNA: TGTGCCAGCAGTCCGCGCCCTGCAAATTACGAGCAGTACTTC
CDR3 protein: CASSPRPANYEQYF

V gene: TRBV12-3/TRBV12-4
J gene: TRBJ1-2
D gene: NA
clone size: NA
CDR3 DNA: TGTGCCAGCAGTGATGCGGGCGGCTACATCTTC
CDR3 protein: CASSDAGGYIF

V gene: TRBV2
J gene: TRBJ2-5
D gene: TRBD1
clone size: many
CDR3 DNA: TGTGCCAGCGACAGGGGGCGAGAGACCCAGTACTTC
CDR3 protein: CASDRGRETQYF

V gene: TRBV4-3
J gene: TRBJ2-7
D gene: NA
clone size: few
CDR3 DNA: TGCGCCAGCAGCCCCCTCGGCGCAGGCCGTGGGACCTACGAGCAGTACTTC
CDR3 protein: CASSPLGAGRGTYEQYF

V gene: TRBV25-1
J gene: TRBJ2-7
D gene: NA
clone size: NA
CDR3 DNA: TGTGCCAGCAGCCATCCCTCTCCAGGGGATATTCCGTACGAGCAGTACTTC
CDR3 protein: CASSHPSPGDIPYEQYF

V gene: TRBV5-1
J gene: TRBJ2-2
D gene: NA
clone size: NA
CDR3 DNA: TGCGCCAGCAGCTTTTTTTCGGGACTGAACACCGGGGAGCTGTTTTTT
CDR3 protein: CASSFFSGLNTGELFF

V gene: TRBV5-1
J gene: TRBJ2-7
D gene: NA
clone size: many
CDR3 DNA: TGCGCCAGCAGAGAGACAGGCTACGAGCAGTACTTC
CDR3 protein: CASRETGYEQYF

V gene: TRBV29-1
J gene: TRBJ1-2
D gene: NA
clone size: NA
CDR3 DNA: TGCAGCGTTGAAGATGGCGCAGGGTATGGCTACACCTTC
CDR3 protein: CSVEDGAGYGYTF

V gene: TRBV10-3
J gene: TRBJ2-3
D gene: TRBD1
clone size: few
CDR3 DNA: TGTGCCATCAGTATCGGACAGGGGGCTAACACAGATACGCAGTATTTT
CDR3 protein: CAISIGQGANTDTQYF

V gene: TRBV2
J gene: TRBJ1-4
D gene: NA
clone size: NA
CDR3 DNA: TGTGCCAGTGATCAGGTTTTTGGGGAAAAACTGTTTTTT
CDR3 protein: CASDQVFGEKLFF

V gene: TRBV9
J gene: TRBJ2-7
D gene: NA
clone size: few
CDR3 DNA: TGTGCCAGCAGCGTAGGAGCGGCGATAAGCTCCTACGAGCAGTACTTC
CDR3 protein: CASSVGAAISSYEQYF

V gene: TRBV7-2
J gene: TRBJ2-5
D gene: NA
clone size: NA
CDR3 DNA: TGTGCCAGCAGCCCTGGCGGTGAGCAAGAGACCCAGTACTTC
CDR3 protein: CASSPGGEQETQYF

V gene: TRBV15
J gene: TRBJ1-1
D gene: TRBD1
clone size: many
CDR3 DNA: TGTGCCACCAGCAGAAAACAGGGGTTGAACACTGAAGCTTTCTTT
CDR3 protein: CATSRKQGLNTEAFF

V gene: TRBV6-1
J gene: TRBJ2-7
D gene: NA
clone size: NA
CDR3 DNA: TGTGCCAGCCGTGCCCCCAGCTTTCCGACAACCTCCTACGAGCAGTACTTC
CDR3 protein: CASRAPSFPTTSYEQYF

V gene: TRBV6-5
J gene: TRBJ1-5
D gene: NA
clone size: many
CDR3 DNA: TGTGCCAGCAGTTACGACCGTGGCGGTCAGCCCCAGCATTTT
CDR3 protein: CASSYDRGGQPQHF

V gene: TRBV10-3
J gene: TRBJ1-2
D gene: TRBD1
clone size: many
CDR3 DNA: TGTGCCATCTCCGGGACAGGGGATGGCTACACCTTC
CDR3 protein: CAISGTGDGYTF

V gene: TRBV10-2
J gene: TRBJ2-3
D gene: TRBD2
clone size: many
CDR3 DNA: TGCGCCAGTGGCGGGGGGTCAGATACGCAGTATTTT
CDR3 protein: CASGGGSDTQYF

V gene: TRBV11-2
J gene: TRBJ2-3
D gene: NA
clone size: NA
CDR3 DNA: TGTGCCAGCAGCTTAGTAGGGGCCGGGGCAGATACGCAGTATTTT
CDR3 protein: CASSLVGAGADTQYF

V gene: TRBV9
J gene: TRBJ2-7
D gene: TRBD2
clone size: NA
CDR3 DNA: TGTGCCAGCAGCGTTACTAGCGGACCTTCCTACGAGCAGTACTTC
CDR3 protein: CASSVTSGPSYEQYF

V gene: TRBV5-1
J gene: TRBJ2-7
D gene: TRBD1
clone size: NA
CDR3 DNA: TGCGCCAGCAGCGCTGGACAGGGTTTTTACGAGCAGTACTTC
CDR3 protein: CASSAGQGFYEQYF

V gene: TRBV15
J gene: TRBJ1-5
D gene: NA
clone size: once
CDR3 DNA: TGTGCCACCAGCAGAGATCCCGGGCATTTT
CDR3 protein: CATSRDPGHF

V gene: TRBV27
J gene: TRBJ1-5
D gene: TRBD1
clone size: many
CDR3 DNA: TGTGCCAGCAGTTTATCACAGGGGCAGCCCCAGCATTTT
CDR3 protein: CASSLSQGQPQHF

V gene: TRBV29-1
J gene: TRBJ2-6
D gene: NA
clone size: NA
CDR3 DNA: TGCAGCGCCCAACTCACCGGGGCCAACGTCCTGACTTTC
CDR3 protein: CSAQLTGANVLTF

V gene: TRBV12-5
J gene: TRBJ1-3
D gene: NA
clone size: NA
CDR3 DNA: TGTGCTAGTGGTTTGGGCTCTGGAAACACCATATATTTT
CDR3 protein: CASGLGSGNTIYF

V gene: TRBV2
J gene: TRBJ2-2
D gene: NA
clone size: many
CDR3 DNA: TGTGCCAGCAGTGGGGACGGGGCAAACACCGGGGAGCTGTTTTTT
CDR3 protein: CASSGDGANTGELFF

V gene: TRBV6-5
J gene: TRBJ1-5
D gene: NA
clone size: many
CDR3 DNA: TGTGCCAGCAGTTACCGGAAGTATGGCAATCAGCCCCAGCATTTT
CDR3 protein: CASSYRKYGNQPQHF

V gene: TRBV7-9
J gene: TRBJ1-4
D gene: NA
clone size: NA
CDR3 DNA: TGTGCCAGCAGCTTGTCTAGGCAGGACATAGGCATAAGGACTAATGAAAAACTGTTTTTT
CDR3 protein: CASSLSRQDIGIRTNEKLFF

V gene: TRBV7-8
J gene: TRBJ1-1
D gene: NA
clone size: many
CDR3 DNA: TGTGCCAGCAGCATCAGGGGATTTGCTGAAGCTTTCTTT
CDR3 protein: CASSIRGFAEAFF

V gene: TRBV7-3
J gene: TRBJ2-7
D gene: NA
clone size: NA
CDR3 DNA: TGTGCAAGTCGCTGCGATACTCCAGCGGGCCTCGAGCAGTACTTC
CDR3 protein: CASRCDTPAGLEQYF

V gene: TRBV10-3
J gene: TRBJ1-2
D gene: TRBD1
clone size: NA
CDR3 DNA: TGTGCCATCAGTGAAGGGGACAGCCAATATGGCTACACCTTC
CDR3 protein: CAISEGDSQYGYTF

V gene: TRBV25-1
J gene: TRBJ1-4
D gene: NA
clone size: NA
CDR3 DNA: TGTGCCAGCGTCACTTCGGGGCCCAATGAAAAACTGTTTTTT
CDR3 protein: CASVTSGPNEKLFF

V gene: TRBV29-1
J gene: TRBJ1-1
D gene: NA
clone size: many
CDR3 DNA: TGCAGCGTTGATGGAAAGGGGAACACTGAAGCTTTCTTT
CDR3 protein: CSVDGKGNTEAFF

V gene: TRBV6-5
J gene: TRBJ2-7
D gene: TRBD2
clone size: few
CDR3 DNA: TGTGCCAGCAGTTACCTCGGACTAGCCTCCTACGAGCAGTACTTC
CDR3 protein: CASSYLGLASYEQYF

V gene: TRBV7-3
J gene: TRBJ2-6
D gene: NA
clone size: NA
CDR3 DNA: TGTGCCAGCAGCGTTTCTCCCACCGGGACACATGCCTCTGGGGCCAACGTCCTGACTTTC
CDR3 protein: CASSVSPTGTHASGANVLTF

V gene: TRBV2
J gene: TRBJ1-4
D gene: TRBD1
clone size: many
CDR3 DNA: TGTGCCAGCAGTCGGGACAGGGGGCCGGATAATGAAAAACTGTTTTTT
CDR3 protein: CASSRDRGPDNEKLFF

V gene: TRBV12-3/TRBV12-4
J gene: TRBJ1-2
D gene: TRBD1
clone size: many
CDR3 DNA: TGTGCCAGCAGCCAGGGACAGGACTATGGCTACACCTTC
CDR3 protein: CASSQGQDYGYTF

V gene: TRBV4-1
J gene: TRBJ2-7
D gene: NA
clone size: few
CDR3 DNA: TGCGCCAGCAGCGGCCAGGGTTCCCACGAGCAGTACTTC
CDR3 protein: CASSGQGSHEQYF

V gene: TRBV7-9
J gene: TRBJ1-6
D gene: NA
clone size: NA
CDR3 DNA: TGTGCCAGCTTGGCCGGCCAGGGTAGATCACCCCTCCACTTT
CDR3 protein: CASLAGQGRSPLHF

V gene: TRBV20-1
J gene: TRBJ1-6
D gene: TRBD1
clone size: NA
CDR3 DNA: TGCAGTGCTAGAGAGGGGGGACAGGGTCCGCTAGGCCTCCACTTT
CDR3 protein: CSAREGGQGPLGLHF

V gene: TRBV10-3
J gene: TRBJ1-1
D gene: TRBD1
clone size: NA
CDR3 DNA: TGTGCCATCAGGAAAAATCCGGGACAGGGTAGGACTGAAGCTTTCTTT
CDR3 protein: CAIRKNPGQGRTEAFF